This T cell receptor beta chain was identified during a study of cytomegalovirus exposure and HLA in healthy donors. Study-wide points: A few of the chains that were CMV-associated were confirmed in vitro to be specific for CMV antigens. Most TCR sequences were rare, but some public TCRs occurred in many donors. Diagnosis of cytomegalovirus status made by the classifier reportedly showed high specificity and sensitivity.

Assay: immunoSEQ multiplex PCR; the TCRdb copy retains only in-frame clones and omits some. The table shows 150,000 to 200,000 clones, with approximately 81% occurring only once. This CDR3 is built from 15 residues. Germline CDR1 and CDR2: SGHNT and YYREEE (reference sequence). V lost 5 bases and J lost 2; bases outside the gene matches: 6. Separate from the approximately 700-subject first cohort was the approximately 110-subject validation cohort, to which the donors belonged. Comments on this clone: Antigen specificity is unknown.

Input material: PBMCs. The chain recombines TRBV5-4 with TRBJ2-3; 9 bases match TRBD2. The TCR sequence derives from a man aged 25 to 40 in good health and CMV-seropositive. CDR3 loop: CASSFRLADTDTQYF. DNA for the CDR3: TGTGCCAGCAGTTTTAGACTAGCGGACACAGATACGCAGTATTTT.